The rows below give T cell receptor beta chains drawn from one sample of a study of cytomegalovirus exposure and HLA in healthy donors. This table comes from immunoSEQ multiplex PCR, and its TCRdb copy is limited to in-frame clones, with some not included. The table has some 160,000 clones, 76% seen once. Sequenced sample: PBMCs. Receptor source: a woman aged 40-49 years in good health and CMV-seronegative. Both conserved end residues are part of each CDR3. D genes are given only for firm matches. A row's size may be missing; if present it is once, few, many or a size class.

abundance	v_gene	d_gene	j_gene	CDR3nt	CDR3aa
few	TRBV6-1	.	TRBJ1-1	TGTGCCAGCAGTGAAGCCCTCACAGGGCGTACTGAAGCTTTCTTT	CASSEALTGRTEAFF
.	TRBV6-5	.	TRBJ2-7	TGTGCCAGCAGTTACTCGCTAAACGGTAACTACGAGCAGTACTTC	CASSYSLNGNYEQYF
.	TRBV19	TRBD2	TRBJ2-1	TGTGCCAGTATGCCGGGACTACCCTACAATGAGCAGTTCTTC	CASMPGLPYNEQFF
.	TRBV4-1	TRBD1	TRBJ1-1	TGCGCCAGCAGCTCAGGACAGGGGAGTTTTAACACTGAAGCTTTCTTT	CASSSGQGSFNTEAFF
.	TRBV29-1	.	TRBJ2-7	TGCAGCGTTGAAGGGGCGGAAGTACGGGACACGGGTTTAGAATACGAGCAGTACTTC	CSVEGAEVRDTGLEYEQYF
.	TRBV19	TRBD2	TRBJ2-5	TGTGCCAGTAGTATAGGACTAGCGGGGGTCCAAGAGACCCAGTACTTC	CASSIGLAGVQETQYF
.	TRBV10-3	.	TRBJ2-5	TGTGCCATCAGTTCACCGATTGGGGCGGGGGAGACCCAGTACTTC	CAISSPIGAGETQYF
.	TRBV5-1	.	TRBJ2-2	TGCGCCAGCAGCTTCCGAAATACAAACACCGGGGAGCTGTTTTTT	CASSFRNTNTGELFF
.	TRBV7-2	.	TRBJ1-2	TGTGCCAGCAGCTTAGTCACAGACTATGGCTACACCTTC	CASSLVTDYGYTF
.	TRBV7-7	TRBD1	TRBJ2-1	TGTGCCAGCAGCATAGACAGGGGGCATGAGCAGTTCTTC	CASSIDRGHEQFF
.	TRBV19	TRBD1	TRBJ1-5	TGTGCCAGTAAAGGGACAGGGTTTCAGCCCCAGCATTTT	CASKGTGFQPQHF
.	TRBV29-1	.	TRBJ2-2	TGCAGCTTGCGGACAGACGCGAACACCGGGGAGCTGTTTTTT	CSLRTDANTGELFF
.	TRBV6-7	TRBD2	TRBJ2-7	TGTGCCAGCAGTCAAGAGATAGCGGGTTTCTCCTACGAGCAGTACTTC	CASSQEIAGFSYEQYF
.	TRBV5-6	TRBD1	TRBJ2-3	TGTGCCAGCAGCCTTGACAGGGGGTGGAGCACAGATACGCAGTATTTT	CASSLDRGWSTDTQYF
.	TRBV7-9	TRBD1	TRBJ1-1	TGTTCCAGCAGCCTCACGGGACAGGTCGGAACTGAAGCTTTCTTT	CSSSLTGQVGTEAFF
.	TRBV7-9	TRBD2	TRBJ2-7	TGTGCCAGCAGCTCCGGGACTAGCGGGAAGACAACCCCGTACGAGCAGTACTTC	CASSSGTSGKTTPYEQYF
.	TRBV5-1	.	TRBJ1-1	TGCGCCAGCAGCCCTTGGGTATTGGGCCAGGGGCCGAACACTGAAGCTTTCTTT	CASSPWVLGQGPNTEAFF
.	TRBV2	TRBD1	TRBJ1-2	TGTGCCAGCAGCGCCTTGAGGGGGCGGGACTACACCTTC	CASSALRGRDYTF
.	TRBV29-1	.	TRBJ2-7	TGCAGCGGGCGGGGACTCCCGTCCCACGAGCAGTACTTC	CSGRGLPSHEQYF
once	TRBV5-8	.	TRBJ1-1	TGTGCCAGCAGCTCGTCCAGGGACACTGAAGCTTTCTTT	CASSSSRDTEAFF
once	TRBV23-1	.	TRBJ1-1	TGCGCCAGCACCATAAGAGGCAGGGCCTTGAACACTGAAGCTTTCTTT	CASTIRGRALNTEAFF
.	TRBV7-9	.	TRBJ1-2	TGTGCCAGCAGCTCGCAGGGGATGAGCTATGGCTACACCTTC	CASSSQGMSYGYTF
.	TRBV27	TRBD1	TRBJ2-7	TGTGCCAGCAGGAGACAGGGGGACGAGCAGTACTTC	CASRRQGDEQYF
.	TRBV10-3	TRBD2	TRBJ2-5	TGTGCCATCAGTGAGTCGACGGGGGGGGGTCAACAAGAGACCCAGTACTTC	CAISESTGGGQQETQYF
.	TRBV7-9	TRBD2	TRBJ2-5	TGTGCCAGCAGCTTTCTCCGGGGGGGCTCGGAGACCCAGTACTTC	CASSFLRGGSETQYF
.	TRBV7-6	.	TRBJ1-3	TGTGCCAGCAGCCCGGACATCTCTGGAAACACCATATATTTT	CASSPDISGNTIYF
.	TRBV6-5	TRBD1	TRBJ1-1	TGTGCCAGCACCCAGGGACAGCACACTGAAGCTTTCTTT	CASTQGQHTEAFF
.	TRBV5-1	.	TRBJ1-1	TGCGCCAGCAGCTTGGGACAATCGAACACTGAAGCTTTCTTT	CASSLGQSNTEAFF
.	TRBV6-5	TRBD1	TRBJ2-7	TGTGCCAGCGGACAGGGTCCGTCCTACGAGCAGTACTTC	CASGQGPSYEQYF
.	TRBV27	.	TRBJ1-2	TGTGCCAGCAGTTTAATAAGGGGCTATGGCTACACCTTC	CASSLIRGYGYTF
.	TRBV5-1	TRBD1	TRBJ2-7	TGCGCCAGCAGCCCCAACCGGGACAGGGGTACCGAGCAGTACTTC	CASSPNRDRGTEQYF
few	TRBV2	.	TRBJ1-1	TGTGCCAGCAGACCTACTCAGAACACTGAAGCTTTCTTT	CASRPTQNTEAFF
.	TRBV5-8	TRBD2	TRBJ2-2	TGTGCCAGCCGGGAGGCAGGGAAATTCGGGGAGCTGTTTTTT	CASREAGKFGELFF
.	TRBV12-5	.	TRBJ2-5	TGTGCTAGTGCCCTGATAGGGGAGGTTGAGACCCAGTACTTC	CASALIGEVETQYF
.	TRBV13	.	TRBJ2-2	TGTGCCAGCAGAAGAGCGGAGGCCGGGGAGCTGTTTTTT	CASRRAEAGELFF
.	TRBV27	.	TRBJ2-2	TGTGCCAGCAGCTCCACCGGGGAGCTGTTTTTT	CASSSTGELFF
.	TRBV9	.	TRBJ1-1	TGTGCCAGCAGCGTTACAGATCTGAACACTGAAGCTTTCTTT	CASSVTDLNTEAFF
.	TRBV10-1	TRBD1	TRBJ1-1	TGCGCCAGCAGTGAGCTTGGACAGGGGGCCACTGAAGCTTTCTTT	CASSELGQGATEAFF
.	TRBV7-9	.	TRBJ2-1	TGTGCCAGCAGCCCTCGGACAGCCAATTACAATGAGCAGTTCTTC	CASSPRTANYNEQFF
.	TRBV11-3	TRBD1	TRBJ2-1	TGTGCCAGCAGCCCCAGCCAGGGCTCAGGGGGTGAGCAGTTCTTC	CASSPSQGSGGEQFF
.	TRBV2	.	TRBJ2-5	TGTGCCAGCAGTGTCCGGCAGGGCCAAGAGACCCAGTACTTC	CASSVRQGQETQYF
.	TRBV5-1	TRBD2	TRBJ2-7	TGCGCCAGCAGCCAGATTAGCGGGAGCCTTTACGAGCAGTACTTC	CASSQISGSLYEQYF
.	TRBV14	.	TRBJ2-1	TGTGCCAGCAGCCCCCGACGGGGTGAGCAGTTCTTC	CASSPRRGEQFF
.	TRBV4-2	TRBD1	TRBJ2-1	TGTGCCAGCAGGGGACAGGGGAGGTACAATGAGCAGTTCTTC	CASRGQGRYNEQFF
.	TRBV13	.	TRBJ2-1	TGTGCCAGCAGCCTATGGAATAAGCAGGGGAATGAGCAGTTCTTC	CASSLWNKQGNEQFF
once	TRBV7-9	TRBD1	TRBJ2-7	TGTGCCAGCAGCTCGACCCCGGGACAGGGGTCCTACGAGCAGTACTTC	CASSSTPGQGSYEQYF